Following are 15 T cell receptor beta chains from one sample sequenced in a study of cytomegalovirus exposure and HLA in healthy donors. A multiplex PCR was run with 60 Vbeta primers and 13 Jbeta primers. The assay was immunoSEQ multiplex PCR, and TCRdb's table has in-frame clones only and misses some. Here the sample spans around 170,000 clones, about 81% being singletons. Sequencing input: PBMCs. These receptors all stem from a woman aged 18-35 years in good health and CMV-seronegative.

The chain has TRBV5-4 and TRBJ2-5; 10 bases are shared with TRBD2. Germline V gene sequence: CDR1 SGHNT, CDR2 YYREEE (reference sequence). This CDR3 has 15 residues. Unmatched junction bases numbered 7, after V lost 3 bases and J lost 5 bases. CDR3 sequence reads: CASSSSGGARETQYF. The CDR3 coding sequence is TGTGCCAGCAGCTCAAGCGGGGGGGCTAGGGAGACCCAGTACTTC.

The chain is built from TRBV27 and TRBJ2-1, with D hard to call. The germline CDR1 and CDR2 sequences are MNHEY and SMNVEV (reference sequence). CDR3 length: 13 residues. V was trimmed by 3 bases and J by 7 bases, leaving 10 bases between them. The DNA for the CDR3 is TGTGCCAGCAGTTTGCCTAGTTCAAATGAGCAGTTCTTC. This translates into CASSLPSSNEQFF.

The J gene is TRBJ2-3, the V gene TRBV5-1; 7 nucleotides match TRBD2. The CDR3 extends over 19 amino acids. After removal of 6 bases from V and 1 base from J, the junction contained 20 bases not matched to a gene. Germline CDR1 reads SGHRS; CDR2 reads YFSETQ. The chain's CDR3 is CASIPAGEVQPGGTDTQYF. CDR3 bases: TGCGCCAGCATCCCCGCGGGGGAGGTGCAGCCGGGGGGCACAGATACGCAGTATTTT.

Comments on this clone: One end of the junction does not line up with germline, which may come from a read error. The chain combines TRBV4-1 with TRBJ2-7; 11 bases match TRBD1. From germline, CDR1 is MGHRA and CDR2 YSYEKL. The CDR3 is 17 residues long. The CDR3 region is CASSQDLGGTGGRRSHF. The CDR3 region has the DNA TGCGCCAGCAGCCAAGATTTAGGCGGGACAGGGGGAAGAAGGTCGCACTTC.

The chain combines TRBV25-1 with TRBJ2-5, with 9 bases matching TRBD2. The CDR3 extends over 16 amino acids. V was clipped by 0 bases and J by 4 bases; unmatched bases: 6. Germline loops: CDR1 MGHDK, CDR2 SYGVNS. The CDR3 DNA is TGTGCCAGCAGTGAATATGTAGCGGGGGTTGGAGAGACCCAGTACTTC. This codes for CASSEYVAGVGETQYF.

As DNA, the CDR3 is TGTGCCAGCAGTCAGGGGACGGCGTATGGCTACACCTTC. Encoded protein: CASSQGTAYGYTF. The rearrangement joins TRBV27 to TRBJ1-2; TRBD1 might be the D (6 bases). The CDR3 has 13 residues. Germline CDR1 MNHEY, CDR2 SMNVEV (reference sequence). V was pared by 5 bases and J by 5 bases, with 12 bases between.

The CDR3 nucleotides are TGCGCCAGTTCCCAAGCGGGAGATTCAGATACGCAGTATTTT. Its protein product is CASSQAGDSDTQYF. This rearrangement joins TRBV10-1 to TRBJ2-3; 8 bases match TRBD2. Germline CDR1 reads WNHNN; CDR2 reads SYGVQD (reference sequence). CDR3 size: 14 residues. The ends lost 9 bases at V and 4 bases at J; junction bases unmatched: 9.

J is TRBJ2-3 and V is TRBV7-9; 12 positions match TRBD2. J was trimmed by 4 bases and V by 6 bases; bases with no gene match: 5. Germline values: CDR1 SEHNR, CDR2 FQNEAQ (reference sequence). The CDR3 spans 15 residues. CDR3 region: CASRTSGGPPDTQYF. As DNA, the CDR3 is TGTGCCAGCAGAACTAGCGGGGGGCCCCCAGATACGCAGTATTTT.

V and J are TRBV6-6 and TRBJ1-2, with D unresolved. Germline CDR1 and CDR2: MNHNY and SVGAGI (reference sequence). CDR3 size: 12 residues. V was pared by 2 bases and J by 8 bases, with 9 bases between. The CDR3 nucleotides are TGTGCCAGCAGTTACGACGACGGGGGCTACACCTTC. Translating it yields CASSYDDGGYTF.

The rearrangement uses TRBV5-6 and TRBJ2-5; D gene ambiguous. The end of the DNA is better explained by TRBJ2-7, so the J call may be wrong. In germline, CDR1 is SGHDT, CDR2 YYEEEE. This CDR3 contains 14 residues. The CDR3 reads CASSLEQNLYEQYF. The CDR3, as DNA: TGTGCCAGCAGCTTGGAACAGAACCTCTACGAGCAGTACTTC.

This clone was found a few times. V and J are TRBV28 and TRBJ1-2, with 8 positions matching TRBD1. This CDR3 spans 16 amino acids. Germline trimming cut 1 base from V and 2 bases from J; bases unmatched to any gene: 6. CDR1 MDHEN and CDR2 SYDVKM come from the germline V gene. CDR3 sequence: CASSLSVRTGNYGYTF. The DNA of the CDR3 is TGTGCCAGCAGTTTATCCGTTAGGACAGGGAACTATGGCTACACCTTC.

This clone was counted a few times. The V gene is TRBV5-4, the J gene TRBJ1-2; D remains unclear. V was clipped by 0 bases and J by 5 bases, with 14 bases between them. This CDR3 is 15 amino acids long. Germline V gives CDR1 SGHNT, CDR2 YYREEE (reference sequence). The CDR3 here is CASSLGADSGYGYTF. The CDR3 DNA follows: TGTGCCAGCAGCTTGGGTGCAGACTCCGGATATGGCTACACCTTC.

V is TRBV5-1 and J is TRBJ2-1, with 7 bases aligning to TRBD2. The CDR3 extends over 15 amino acids. V lost 0 bases and J lost 6; bases outside the gene matches: 6. Germline CDR1 and CDR2: SGHRS and YFSETQ. In nucleotides, the CDR3 is TGCGCCAGCAGCTTGGGGCGGGGGTTCTTCAATGAGCAGTTCTTC. This sequence encodes CASSLGRGFFNEQFF.

V and J are TRBV28 and TRBJ1-5; a weak D match, TRBD1 (6 bases). The V gene's germline CDR1 is MDHEN and CDR2 SYDVKM. The CDR3 loop spans 13 amino acids. V lost 8 bases to trimming and J lost 0 bases, with 8 bases between them. The CDR3 is CASGGTSNQPQHF. The CDR3 DNA follows: TGTGCCAGCGGGGGCACTAGCAATCAGCCCCAGCATTTT.

This clone was detected once. V gene TRBV18 combines with J gene TRBJ1-1, with TRBD1 as a possible D gene (6 bases). The CDR3 runs 13 residues. V gave up 3 bases and J gave up 7 bases, with 12 bases separating them. In germline, CDR1 is KGHSH, CDR2 LQKENI. CDR3 in DNA: TGTGCCAGCTCACCCGCGGGGGCGGGTGAAGCTTTCTTT. Translation gives CASSPAGAGEAFF.